The entry below describes one T cell receptor (beta chain). The data stem from a study of blood T cell repertoires in COVID-19. The assay was immunoSEQ multiplex PCR, and TCRdb's table has in-frame clones only and misses some. There are about 170,000 clones in the sample; 75% to 90% occur only once, and around 0.77% lies in the top ten. Everyone who took part was roughly 18 to 100 years old, and they came from about 23 US areas. Categorization into cohorts depended on clinical history that participants reported. The recovered donors of Cohort 3 showed two negative PCRs, clearance, or symptom resolution. The germline V gene encodes CDR1 MNHEY and CDR2 SVGEGT. V was clipped by 2 bases and J by 2 bases, with 7 bases between them. The CDR3 runs to 13 residues.

This receptor was identified in a woman between 18 and 30 years old who had recovered from COVID-19. The chain has TRBV6-2 or TRBV6-3 and TRBJ2-7; tentative D call: TRBD1 (5 bases). Sequencing was done on a sample of PBMCs or T cells enriched from blood (not recorded which). The DNA of the CDR3 is TGTGCCAGCAGTTACCAGGGCCCCTACGAGCAGTACTTC. The encoded protein is CASSYQGPYEQYF.